Listed here are 5 T cell receptor beta chains from one sample, sequenced in a study of cytomegalovirus exposure and HLA in healthy donors. Both 60 Vbeta primers and 13 Jbeta primers went into the PCR. Measured with immunoSEQ multiplex PCR; TCRdb has only the in-frame clones, and not every one. The table has fewer than 85,000 clones, 65% to 75% seen once. What was sequenced was PBMCs. The receptors come from a man aged 40-55 years in good health and CMV-seropositive.

The chain has TRBV19 and TRBJ2-7; 7 positions match TRBD1. The CDR3 spans 13 residues. V trimming: 4 bases; J trimming: 5 bases; junction bases outside the gene matches: 5. Per the germline V gene, CDR1 is LNHDA and CDR2 is SQIVND (reference sequence). The CDR3 spells CASSTGQRDEQYF. The CDR3 DNA is TGTGCCAGTAGTACGGGACAGCGCGACGAGCAGTACTTC.

The rearrangement joins TRBV2 to TRBJ1-5; 7 positions agree with TRBD1. The junction had 1 base not matched to a gene; V was cut back by 6 bases and J by 2 bases. CDR1 SNHLY and CDR2 FYNNEI come from the germline V gene. The CDR3 runs to 13 residues. Here the CDR3 reads CASSTGGNQPQHF. Here the CDR3 DNA reads TGTGCCAGCAGCACAGGGGGCAATCAGCCCCAGCATTTT.

The chain uses TRBV9 and TRBJ2-1; D call uncertain. Per germline, CDR1 SGDLS and CDR2 YYNGEE. The CDR3 is 15 amino acids. The V and J ends lost 7 bases and 0 bases respectively, with 14 bases between them. CDR3 in amino acids: CASALGVSSYNEQFF. The CDR3 nucleotides are TGTGCCAGCGCCCTCGGTGTGAGCTCCTACAATGAGCAGTTCTTC.

The chain recombines TRBV28 with TRBJ1-2; TRBD1 might be the D (5 bases). This CDR3 has 15 residues. V lost 3 bases and J 4 bases, leaving 15 bases between the germline ends. Germline loops: CDR1 MDHEN, CDR2 SYDVKM. CDR3 nucleotides: TGTGCCAGCAGTTTCAGGGTTCGGAAACGCTATGGCTACACCTTC. Translating gives CASSFRVRKRYGYTF.

The V and J genes are TRBV2 and TRBJ1-5; D is unresolved. The CDR3 has 16 residues. Trimming removed 2 bases at V and 3 bases at J, with 14 bases between. CDR1 and CDR2 from the germline V gene are SNHLY and FYNNEI. Here the CDR3 reads CASSERRRELNQPQHF. CDR3 DNA sequence: TGTGCCAGCAGTGAACGGAGGAGGGAACTCAATCAGCCCCAGCATTTT.